What follows describes a single T cell receptor (beta chain). Cohort assignment relied on participant-reported clinical history. The data were taken from a study of blood T cell repertoires in COVID-19. About the research overall: T cells, B-cell-depleted T cells, or PBMCs provided the cDNA or gDNA that served as material.

Under the authors' procedure: Estimated nucleated cell counts came from reference gene primer amplification. TCRdb's copy holds only in-frame clones and misses some; the assay was immunoSEQ multiplex PCR. The DNA gave D and trimming, while V, J and clone size come from that table. The sample consists of around 160,000 clones, roughly 84% of them appearing once. Per germline, CDR1 SGHKS and CDR2 YYEKEE (reference sequence). V lost 3 bases and J lost 9, with 13 bases in between. The CDR3 extends over 14 amino acids. The chain has TRBV5-5 and TRBJ1-6; possibly TRBD1 for D (5 bases). This TCR derives from a woman in her sixties who had recovered from COVID-19. Source material: PBMCs or T cells enriched from blood (not recorded which). CDR3 nucleotide sequence: TGTGCCAGCAGCTCCGGACACGGGGGTTCACCCCTCCACTTT. Protein: CASSSGHGGSPLHF.